Shown below are 3 T cell receptor beta chains from a single sample sequenced in a study of blood T cells in healthy people across ages. The authors ran a second PCR of 7 to 11 cycles using a sample-barcoded 5' primer and a J-beta primer mix. One entry per CDR3 protein, called by TCRdb with MiXCR from the 5' RACE reads. Among 540,000 or so distinct CDR3 sequences listed, around 24% were seen once. In addition, the sample was reused for a study of T cells of mothers and their children.

What was sequenced was blood. The receptor set was obtained from a boy aged 5-17 years in good health.

The chain joins TRBV29-1 to TRBJ1-1; no reliable D call. This CDR3 contains 13 residues. Trimming left V 6 bases short and J 1 base short, with 12 bases between. CDR1 is SQVTM and CDR2 is ANQGSEA in the germline V gene. The CDR3: CSVSMGRNTEAFF. In DNA form, the CDR3 reads TGCAGCGTATCGATGGGTCGGAACACTGAAGCTTTCTTT.

This clonotype showed up just once. The chain employs TRBV7-9 and TRBJ2-7, with 8 bases matching TRBD2. The CDR3 covers 14 residues. J lost 3 bases, V lost 3 bases, and 4 bases had no gene match. Germline CDR1 is SEHNR and CDR2 is FQNEAQ (reference sequence). The CDR3 region is CASSFSGALYEQYF. The CDR3 region has the DNA TGTGCCAGCAGCTTTAGCGGGGCCCTCTACGAGCAGTACTTC.

The table lists this clonotype with a count of one. The chain joins TRBV7-2 to TRBJ2-3, with no clear D. Germline-derived CDR1 and CDR2 are SGHTA and FQGNSA. The CDR3 has 13 residues. The germline V and J ends were trimmed by 8 bases and 2 bases, with 11 bases remaining between them. CDR3 bases: TGTGCCAGCCTCAGAAGGGTCACAGATACGCAGTATTTT. Its protein product is CASLRRVTDTQYF.